This record covers a single T cell receptor beta chain. The sample holds one count of this clonotype. No antigen is known for it. Per-base qualities were not stored, and no clone one base away is much larger. One read yields weak evidence. High-throughput TCR beta sequencing profiled peripheral blood CD8+ and CD4+ T cells from healthy donors, Susac syndrome patients and multiple sclerosis patients. The Susac syndrome patients fulfilled recently defined diagnostic criteria for definite or probable disease. CD8+ TEMRA cells were enriched by FACS, while bulk CD8+ and CD4+ T cells were purified by magnetic negative isolation. Blood was collected in EDTA tubes and processed within 24 hours, with PBMCs isolated through density gradient centrifugation. PBMCs intended for TCR sequencing were frozen in liquid nitrogen and were later thawed in a 37 degrees C water bath. A purity of at least 90% was achieved for sorted or isolated CD4+, CD8+ and CD8+ TEMRA cells.

This specimen belongs to a study of CD8 T cells in Susac syndrome (dated by TCRdb to the late 2010s). Study-level background: Of the Susac syndrome patients who were sequenced, over five had clinically active disease and roughly eight were in clinical remission. At the time of blood withdrawal, Susac syndrome patients were either therapy-naive, taking corticosteroids (with some also receiving IVIg), or on IVIg alone. Repertoire sequencing was used to test whether CD8+ T cell activation and differentiation in Susac syndrome was antigen driven.

V is trimmed back by 5 bases and J by 7 bases, and the junction contains 15 bases that no gene match accounts for. Sequences SGHRS (CDR1) and YFSETQ (CDR2) are obtained from the germline V gene. The CDR3 spans 17 residues, from the cysteine through the phenylalanine. Only CDR3 DNA remains: 51 bases, in frame from the first base. RNA was extracted using the RNeasy kit, and about 0.45 to 1 ug of the RNA was reverse transcribed with random hexamers. The immunoSEQ multiplex PCR assay, which covers 54 Vbeta and 13 Jbeta segments, was used to amplify TCR beta CDR3 regions. PCR amplification bias was corrected by using a synthetic template baseline for primer optimization and computational correction. For the original study's pipeline: Reads were annotated to V, D and J genes according to IMGT and were analyzed with immunoSEQ Analyzer, with only productive sequences retained. Clonality was calculated as one minus the Shannon entropy normalized by log2 of the number of productive unique sequences. For each patient and control, public and private clones were evaluated within the 100 most prevalent clones. Susac-specific clones were defined as absent from healthy and MS cohorts, 1052 published viral clones and other ImmuneACCESS disease sequences. Starting from the raw public reads, TCRdb applied fastp trimming at Q25, assembled clones with MiXCR and retained in-frame beta chains. Rows are combined by CDR3 protein, so each entry shows the most common genes and DNA. These V and J calls rely on TCRdb rather than the paper's analysis. In this sample the table shows over 150,000 distinct CDR3 sequences, 85% to 95% of which occur a single time. The top ten clones comprise about 0.1% of the sample.

The study at large found these results: In the CD4+ T cell repertoire of Susac syndrome patients, clonal expansion was not detected. The TCR sequencing and HLA analysis was acknowledged to have included a relatively small number of individuals.

The specimen was CD4+ T cells from PBMCs. The source of this sequence is a human donor with Susac syndrome. The chain is assembled from TRBV5-1 and TRBJ2-1, with 10 central nucleotides matching TRBD2. Here is the DNA: TGCGCCAGCAGTCCCTCCTTCGGGGATAGCGGGAGGAATGAGCAGTTCTTC. This encodes CASSPSFGDSGRNEQFF.